What follows are 8 T cell receptor beta chains derived from one specimen sequenced in a study of T cell responses to AZD1222 COVID-19 vaccine. Only in-frame clones appear in the TCRdb table, and some are missing; sequencing was by immunoSEQ multiplex PCR. The repertoire holds 95,000 or so clones, around nine tenths seen once, with 2.5% to 3.5% in the top ten. Sequenced material: peripheral blood, taken on day 0 of AZD1222 vaccination. The origin of the receptors is an adult in good health.

The chain recombines TRBV12-3 or TRBV12-4 with TRBJ1-5; no clear D gene. This CDR3 region has 12 residues. V was clipped by 7 bases and J by 5 bases, with 9 bases between them. DNA for the CDR3: TGTGCCAGCAATTTGGGGTATCAGCCCCAGCATTTT. This encodes CASNLGYQPQHF.

CDR3 sequence (DNA): TGTGCCAGCAGCTTTGGGGAGAACACTGAAGCTTTCTTT. It codes for CASSFGENTEAFF. The rearrangement uses TRBV11-2 and TRBJ1-1; D call uncertain. In germline, CDR1 is SGHAT, CDR2 FQNNGV. The CDR3 is made up of 13 amino acids. V dropped 3 bases and J dropped 1 base, with 6 bases sitting between them. The full variable domain, its missing parts supplied by reference TRBV11-2 and TRBJ1-1, is EAGVAQSPRYKIIEKRQSVAFWCNPISGHATLYWYQQILGQGPKLLIQFQNNGVVDDSQLPKDRFSAERLKGVDSTLKIQPAKLEDSAVYLCASSFGENTEAFFGQGTRLTVV.

V usage is TRBV6-5 and J usage is TRBJ1-2; 7 bases are a match to TRBD1. The germline V gene has CDR1 MNHEY and CDR2 SVGAGI. The ends lost 8 bases at V and 4 bases at J; junction bases unmatched: 4. The length of the CDR3 is 12 residues. CDR3 region: CASAQGIYGYTF. In nucleotides, the CDR3 is TGTGCCAGCGCACAGGGGATCTATGGCTACACCTTC.

This rearrangement joins TRBV29-1 to TRBJ1-1; no clear D gene. The CDR3 consists of 14 residues. Germline values: CDR1 SQVTM, CDR2 ANQGSEA. V gave up 3 bases and J gave up 6 bases, with 17 bases separating them. The CDR3 sequence: CSVEVQPPVSEAFF. DNA of the CDR3: TGCAGCGTTGAGGTCCAACCACCCGTATCTGAAGCTTTCTTT.

This sequence joins TRBV2 and TRBJ1-2; the D gene is possibly TRBD1 (6 bases). The germline V and J ends were trimmed by 7 bases and 7 bases, with 13 bases remaining between them. Per the germline V gene, CDR1 is SNHLY and CDR2 is FYNNEI. The CDR3 extends over 12 amino acids. CDR3 nucleotide sequence: TGTGCCAGCAAGGGGGAAGGCTTTGGCTACACCTTC. Protein: CASKGEGFGYTF. Full variable domain (outside the CDR3, taken from reference TRBV2 and TRBJ1-2): EPEVTQTPSHQVTQMGQEVILRCVPISNHLYFYWYRQILGQKVEFLVSFYNNEISEKSEIFDDQFSVERPDGSNFTLKIRSTKLEDSAMYFCASKGEGFGYTFGSGTRLTVV.

The genes are TRBV27 and TRBJ2-6, with 7 bases fitting TRBD2. V dropped 0 bases and J dropped 0; count of bases not matched to a gene: 8. From germline, CDR1 is MNHEY and CDR2 SMNVEV (reference sequence). The CDR3 runs 19 residues. The CDR3: CASSLSGRGSSSGANVLTF. The CDR3 nucleotides are TGTGCCAGCAGTTTATCTGGGAGGGGCTCTAGCTCTGGGGCCAACGTCCTGACTTTC.

This chain links TRBV30 with TRBJ2-2; TRBD2 aligns across 8 bases. J lost 3 bases, V lost 6 bases, and 6 bases had no gene match. Germline V CDR1 and CDR2: GTSNPN, SVGIG (reference sequence). The length of the CDR3 is 14 residues. CDR3 sequence (DNA): TGTGCCTGCAAGACTAGCGAGTACACCGGGGAGCTGTTTTTT. Its translation is CACKTSEYTGELFF.

The chain is built from TRBV7-9 and TRBJ2-7; tentatively, D is TRBD1 (5 bases). Germline V gene lookup returns CDR1 SEHNR and CDR2 FQNEAQ (reference sequence). V lost 4 bases, J lost 5 bases, and 21 bases lay in between. The CDR3 sequence is 16 residues long. The CDR3 DNA follows: TGTGCCAGCAGCTCCACCAGGGCAGGGAATTTCGACGAGCAGTACTTC. Translation gives CASSSTRAGNFDEQYF.